This entry lists 5 T cell receptor beta chains sequenced from one sample in a study of early T cells in non-severe SARS-CoV-2 infection. TCRdb called the 5' RACE reads again in MiXCR, with one record for every CDR3 protein. The repertoire holds around 77,000 distinct CDR3 sequences, with more than 10% as singletons. Material: whole blood, obtained at baseline. Every receptor here comes from an adult who was a healthcare worker with PCR-confirmed SARS-CoV-2 infection or an uninfected control (not recorded which). The donor label of this sample is uncertain.

This clonotype was detected only a few times. The chain uses TRBV12-3 or TRBV12-4 and TRBJ2-3; D not certain. Trimming stripped 3 bases from V and 8 bases from J, with 12 bases between. The length of the CDR3 is 13 residues. The CDR3 protein is CASSFPSYGTQYF. As DNA, the CDR3 is TGTGCCAGCAGTTTCCCCAGCTATGGTACGCAGTATTTT.

This clonotype was detected ten times or more. The rearrangement links TRBV7-6 to TRBJ2-1; no reliable D call. The CDR3 length is 11 residues. Per the germline V gene, CDR1 is SGHVS and CDR2 is FNYEAQ. The V end lost 1 base, the J end lost 7 bases, and 2 bases lay between the germline ends. The CDR3 nucleotides are TGTGCCAGCAGCTTAGTTAATGAGCAGTTCTTC. Residues: CASSLVNEQFF.

The rearrangement uses TRBV1 and TRBJ1-5. TRBV1 is a documented pseudogene. The CDR3 length is 15 residues. The CDR3 loop is CTSSQVGRAESAQHF. The DNA of the CDR3 is TGCACCAGCAGCCAAGTCGGCAGGGCGGAGTCGGCCCAGCATTTT.

This clonotype was picked up a small number of times. This chain uses TRBV12-3 or TRBV12-4 with TRBJ2-5; unclear D gene. CDR3 length equals 15 residues. Trimming left V 5 bases short and J 1 base short, with 14 bases between. CDR3 nucleotides: TGTGCCAGCAGTCCACGCCGGTGGGTCCAAGAGACCCAGTACTTC. Its protein is CASSPRRWVQETQYF.

This clonotype was recorded a few times. This chain links TRBV9 with TRBJ1-2; D gene ambiguous. In germline, CDR1 is SGDLS, CDR2 YYNGEE. Trimming cost V 5 bases and J 8 bases, with 10 bases left between them. The CDR3 runs to 11 residues. The CDR3 coding sequence is TGTGCCAGCAGAAGCGGGTTAGGCTACACCTTC. Protein product: CASRSGLGYTF.